Each of the 11 T cell receptor beta chains below was sequenced from the same sample in a study of cytomegalovirus exposure and HLA in healthy donors. PCR was performed using 60 Vbeta and 13 Jbeta primers. Measured with immunoSEQ multiplex PCR; TCRdb has only the in-frame clones, and not every one. The repertoire consists of 150,000 to 200,000 clones, with 75% to 90% occurring once and the leading ten covering approximately 8.5%. Material for sequencing was PBMCs. Receptor source: a man aged 18 to 35 in good health and CMV-seropositive.

The rearrangement links TRBV9 to TRBJ1-2; D gene uncertain. The V end lost 3 bases, the J end lost 0 bases, and 9 bases lay between the germline ends. Germline CDR1 SGDLS, CDR2 YYNGEE. The CDR3 extends over 14 amino acids. CDR3 sequence reads: CASSGSPANYGYTF. CDR3 bases: TGTGCCAGCAGCGGCAGTCCCGCTAACTATGGCTACACCTTC.

The chain uses TRBV4-1 and TRBJ2-1; tentatively, D is TRBD1 (5 bases). CDR3 length equals 15 residues. V was pared by 4 bases and J by 2 bases, with 12 bases between. The germline V gene encodes CDR1 MGHRA and CDR2 YSYEKL. CDR3: CASSPSQGPYNEQFF. The CDR3 DNA sequence: TGCGCCAGCAGCCCCTCGCAGGGCCCCTACAATGAGCAGTTCTTC.

The chain links TRBV5-4 to TRBJ2-7; D perhaps matches TRBD2 (7 bases). V was shortened by 2 bases and J by 1 base, with 16 bases between the two germline ends. The germline gives CDR1 SGHNT, CDR2 YYREEE (reference sequence). The length of the CDR3 is 16 residues. CDR3 region: CASSFFGGGPSYEQYF. CDR3 nucleotide sequence: TGTGCCAGCAGCTTCTTCGGCGGGGGCCCTTCCTACGAGCAGTACTTC.

The gene calls are TRBV5-3 and TRBJ1-4; 10 bases match TRBD1. TRBV5-3 is known as an ORF, though its function is uncertain. CDR3 length: 13 amino acids. The junction had 6 bases not matched to a gene; V was cut back by 8 bases and J by 8 bases. The CDR3 DNA reads TGTGCCAGCTCCCGGACAGGGGGAGAAAAACTGTTTTTT. Protein: CASSRTGGEKLFF.

V and J are TRBV10-2 and TRBJ2-5, with 16 bases fitting TRBD2. The V gene's germline CDR1 is WSHSY and CDR2 SAAADI. V was clipped by 5 bases and J by 3 bases; unmatched bases: 6. This CDR3 contains 17 residues. CDR3 DNA sequence: TGCGCCAGCAGTCCGGGACTAGCGGGGGGGGGAAAAGAGACCCAGTACTTC. Translated: CASSPGLAGGGKETQYF.

V is TRBV7-9 and J is TRBJ2-5; TRBD1 agrees at 8 bases. In germline, CDR1 is SEHNR, CDR2 FQNEAQ (reference sequence). J gave up 3 bases and V 4 bases, and 1 base lay outside the gene matches. This CDR3 region has 13 residues. CDR3 bases: TGTGCCAGCAGCTACAGGGGGGAAGAGACCCAGTACTTC. Translation gives CASSYRGEETQYF. Filled out from reference TRBV7-9 and TRBJ2-5, the complete variable domain reads DTGVSQNPRHKITKRGQNVTFRCDPISEHNRLYWYRQTLGQGPEFLTYFQNEAQLEKSRLLSDRFSAERPKGSFSTLEIQRTEQGDSAMYLCASSYRGEETQYFGPGTRLLVL.

This clone was seen once. The J gene is TRBJ2-1, the V gene TRBV5-4, with TRBD2 matching over 15 bases. CDR3 length equals 17 residues. CDR1 is SGHNT, CDR2 YYREEE, per germline (reference sequence). V trimming: 5 bases; J trimming: 6 bases; junction bases outside the gene matches: 9. The CDR3 DNA follows: TGTGCCAGCAGTCGGACTAGCGGGGGGGCCGCCTCCAATGAGCAGTTCTTC. This translates into CASSRTSGGAASNEQFF.

The V and J genes are TRBV2 and TRBJ1-2; 8 bases are a match to TRBD1. Losses at the gene ends were 6 bases for V and 0 bases for J; bases not matched to a gene: 6. Germline CDR1 SNHLY, CDR2 FYNNEI. The CDR3 consists of 15 residues. CDR3 nucleotide sequence: TGTGCCAGCAGACCGGGACAGGCTGCTAACTATGGCTACACCTTC. Its protein is CASRPGQAANYGYTF.

The chain combines TRBV19 with TRBJ2-7; 7 bases line up with TRBD1. Germline CDR1 LNHDA, CDR2 SQIVND (reference sequence). The trim removed 2 bases at V and 5 bases at J, leaving 3 bases unmatched. This CDR3 comprises 13 residues. This chain's CDR3 is CASSISGQNEQYF. The CDR3 DNA reads TGTGCCAGTAGTATATCGGGACAGAACGAGCAGTACTTC.

The chain has TRBV19 and TRBJ1-5; 10 bases fit TRBD1. This CDR3 spans 19 amino acids. The trim removed 5 bases at V and 0 bases at J, leaving 13 bases unmatched. Germline lookup yields CDR1 LNHDA and CDR2 SQIVND (reference sequence). The CDR3 DNA reads TGTGCCAGTAGTGGGGGGACAGGGGCCATGTCCCTTAGCAATCAGCCCCAGCATTTT. Its translation: CASSGGTGAMSLSNQPQHF.

The CDR3 DNA reads TGTGCCAGCAGCGTGGGGGACAGGGGGGTTCAGCCCCAGCATTTT. Its translation is CASSVGDRGVQPQHF. The J gene is TRBJ1-5, the V gene TRBV9; 11 positions agree with TRBD1. V shed 2 bases and J 6 bases; nucleotides not matched to a gene: 4. CDR3 size: 15 residues. The germline V gene encodes CDR1 SGDLS and CDR2 YYNGEE.